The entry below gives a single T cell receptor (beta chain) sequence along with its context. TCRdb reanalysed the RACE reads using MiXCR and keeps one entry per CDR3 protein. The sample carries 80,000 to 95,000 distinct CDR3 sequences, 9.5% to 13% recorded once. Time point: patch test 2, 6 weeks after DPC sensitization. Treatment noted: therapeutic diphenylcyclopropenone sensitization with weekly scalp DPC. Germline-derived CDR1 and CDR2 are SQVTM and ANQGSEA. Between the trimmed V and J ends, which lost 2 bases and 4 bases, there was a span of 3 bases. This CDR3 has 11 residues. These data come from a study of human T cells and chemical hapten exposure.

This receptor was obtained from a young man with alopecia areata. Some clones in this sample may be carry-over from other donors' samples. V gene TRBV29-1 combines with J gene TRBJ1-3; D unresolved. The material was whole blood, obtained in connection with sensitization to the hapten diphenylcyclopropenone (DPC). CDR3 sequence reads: CSVEQGNTIYF. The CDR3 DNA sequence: TGCAGCGTTGAACAGGGAAACACCATATATTTT.